The present entry profiles one T cell receptor (beta chain) with its context. Other DNA sequences in the sample encode the same CDR3. Authors' analysis steps: Using reference gene primer amplification, nucleated cell counts were estimated. Produced via immunoSEQ multiplex PCR; TCRdb's table is partial and in-frame only. The V and J calls and clone size are taken from that table; D and trimming were inferred from the DNA. The sample consists of about 250,000 clones, approximately 90% of them appearing once. This entry is derived from a study of blood T cell repertoires in COVID-19. Participants had their cohort set by participant-reported clinical history. V was shortened by 4 bases and J by 0 bases, with 7 bases between the two germline ends. CDR1 and CDR2 (germline): SQVTM, ANQGSEA. The length of the CDR3 is 13 residues.

This rearrangement joins TRBV29-1 to TRBJ1-3; no clear D gene. Input material: PBMCs or T cells enriched from blood (not recorded which). The TCR comes from a woman aged 25 to 39 with acute COVID-19. CDR3: CSVVSGSGNTIYF. Here the CDR3 DNA reads TGCAGCGTTGTCTCCGGCTCTGGAAACACCATATATTTT. Variable domain in full (rest from reference TRBV29-1 and TRBJ1-3): SAVISQKPSRDICQRGTSLTIQCQVDSQVTMMFWYRQQPGQSLTLIATANQGSEATYESGFVIDKFPISRPNLTFSTLTVSNMSPEDSSIYLCSVVSGSGNTIYFGEGSWLTVV.